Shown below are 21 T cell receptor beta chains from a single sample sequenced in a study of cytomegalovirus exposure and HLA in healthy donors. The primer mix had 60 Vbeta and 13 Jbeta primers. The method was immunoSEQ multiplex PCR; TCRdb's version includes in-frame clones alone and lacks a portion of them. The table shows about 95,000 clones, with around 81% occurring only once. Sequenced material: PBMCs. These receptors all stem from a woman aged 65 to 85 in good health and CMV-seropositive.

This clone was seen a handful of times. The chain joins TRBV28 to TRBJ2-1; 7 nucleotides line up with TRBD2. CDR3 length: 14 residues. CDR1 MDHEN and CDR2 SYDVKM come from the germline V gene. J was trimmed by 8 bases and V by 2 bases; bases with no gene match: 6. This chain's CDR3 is CASSLRGGGYEQFF. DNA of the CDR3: TGTGCCAGCAGTTTACGGGGCGGGGGATATGAGCAGTTCTTC. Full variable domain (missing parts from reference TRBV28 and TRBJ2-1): DVKVTQSSRYLVKRTGEKVFLECVQDMDHENMFWYRQDPGLGLRLIYFSYDVKMKEKGDIPEGYSVSREKKERFSLILESASTNQTSMYLCASSLRGGGYEQFFGPGTRLTVL.

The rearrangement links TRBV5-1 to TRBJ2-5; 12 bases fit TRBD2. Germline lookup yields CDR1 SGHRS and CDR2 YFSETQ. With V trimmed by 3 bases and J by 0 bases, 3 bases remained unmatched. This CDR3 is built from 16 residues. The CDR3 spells CASSSGTSGYQETQYF. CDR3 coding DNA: TGCGCCAGCAGCTCGGGGACTAGCGGGTACCAAGAGACCCAGTACTTC. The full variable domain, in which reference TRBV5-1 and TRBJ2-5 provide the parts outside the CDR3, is KAGVTQTPRYLIKTRGQQVTLSCSPISGHRSVSWYQQTPGQGLQFLFEYFSETQRNKGNFPGRFSGRQFSNSRSEMNVSTLELGDSALYLCASSSGTSGYQETQYFGPGTRLLVL.

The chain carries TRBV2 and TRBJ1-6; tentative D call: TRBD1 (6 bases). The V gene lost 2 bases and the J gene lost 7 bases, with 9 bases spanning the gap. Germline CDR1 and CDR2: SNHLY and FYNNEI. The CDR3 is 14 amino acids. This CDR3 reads CASSEQQGNSPLHF. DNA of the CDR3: TGTGCCAGCAGTGAACAGCAGGGGAATTCACCCCTCCACTTT.

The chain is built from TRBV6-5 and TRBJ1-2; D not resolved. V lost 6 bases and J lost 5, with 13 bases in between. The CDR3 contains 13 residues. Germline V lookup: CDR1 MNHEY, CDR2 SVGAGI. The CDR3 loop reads CASSSGAVYGYTF. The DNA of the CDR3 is TGTGCCAGCAGCTCGGGAGCGGTATATGGCTACACCTTC.

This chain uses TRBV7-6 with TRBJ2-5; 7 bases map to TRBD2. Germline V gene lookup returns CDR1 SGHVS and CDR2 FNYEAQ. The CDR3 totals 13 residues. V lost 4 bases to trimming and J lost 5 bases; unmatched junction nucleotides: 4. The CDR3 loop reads CASSWTRGETQYF. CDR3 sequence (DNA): TGTGCCAGCAGCTGGACTAGAGGGGAGACCCAGTACTTC. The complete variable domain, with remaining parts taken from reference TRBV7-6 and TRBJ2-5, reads GAGVSQSPRYKVTKRGQDVALRCDPISGHVSLYWYRQALGQGPEFLTYFNYEAQQDKSGLPNDRFSAERPEGSISTLTIQRTEQRDSAMYRCASSWTRGETQYFGPGTRLLVL.

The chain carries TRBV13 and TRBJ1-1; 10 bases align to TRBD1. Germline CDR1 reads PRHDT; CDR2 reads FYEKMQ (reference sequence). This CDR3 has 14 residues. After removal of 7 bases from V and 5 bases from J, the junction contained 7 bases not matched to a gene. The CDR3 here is CASTSDRGRTEAFF. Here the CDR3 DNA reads TGTGCCAGCACCTCGGACAGGGGGAGGACTGAAGCTTTCTTT.

The CDR3 loop reads CASSVKTGLVLAGANVLTF. The CDR3 nucleotides are TGTGCCAGTAGTGTGAAAACAGGGCTGGTATTAGCTGGGGCCAACGTCCTGACTTTC. The V gene is TRBV19, the J gene TRBJ2-6, with D perhaps TRBD1 (6 bases). The CDR3 loop spans 19 amino acids. Germline V CDR1 and CDR2: LNHDA, SQIVND (reference sequence). The V and J ends lost 5 bases and 2 bases respectively, with 22 bases between them.

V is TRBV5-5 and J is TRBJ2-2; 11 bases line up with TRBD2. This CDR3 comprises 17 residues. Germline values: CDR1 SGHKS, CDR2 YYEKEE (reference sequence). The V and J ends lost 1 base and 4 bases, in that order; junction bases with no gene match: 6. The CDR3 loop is CASSLRLAGGGTGELFF. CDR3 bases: TGTGCCAGCAGCTTGCGTCTAGCGGGAGGTGGCACCGGGGAGCTGTTTTTT.

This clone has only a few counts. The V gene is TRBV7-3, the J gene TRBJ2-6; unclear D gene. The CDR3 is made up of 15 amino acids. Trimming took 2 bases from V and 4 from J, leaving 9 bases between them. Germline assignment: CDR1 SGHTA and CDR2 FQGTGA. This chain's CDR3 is CASSLEAGGANVLTF. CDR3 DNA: TGTGCCAGCAGCTTAGAGGCCGGCGGGGCCAACGTCCTGACTTTC.

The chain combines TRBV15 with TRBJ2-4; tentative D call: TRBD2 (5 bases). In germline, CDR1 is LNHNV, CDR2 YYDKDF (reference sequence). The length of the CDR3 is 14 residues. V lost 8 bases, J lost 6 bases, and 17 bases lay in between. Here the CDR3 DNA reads TGTGCCACCGAGGACTCTCTAATGGCAAACATTCAGTACTTC. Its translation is CATEDSLMANIQYF.

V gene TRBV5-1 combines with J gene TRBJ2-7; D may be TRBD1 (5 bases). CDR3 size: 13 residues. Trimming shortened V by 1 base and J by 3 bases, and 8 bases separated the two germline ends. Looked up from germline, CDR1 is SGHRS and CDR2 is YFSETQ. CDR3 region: CASSLLGVYEQYF. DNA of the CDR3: TGCGCCAGCAGCTTGTTAGGGGTCTACGAGCAGTACTTC.

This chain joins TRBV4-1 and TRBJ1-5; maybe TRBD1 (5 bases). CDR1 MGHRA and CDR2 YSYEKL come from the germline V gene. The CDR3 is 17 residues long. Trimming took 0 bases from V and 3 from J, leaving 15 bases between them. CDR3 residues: CASSQEWLGQLNQPQHF. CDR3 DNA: TGCGCCAGCAGCCAAGAATGGTTAGGACAACTCAATCAGCCCCAGCATTTT.

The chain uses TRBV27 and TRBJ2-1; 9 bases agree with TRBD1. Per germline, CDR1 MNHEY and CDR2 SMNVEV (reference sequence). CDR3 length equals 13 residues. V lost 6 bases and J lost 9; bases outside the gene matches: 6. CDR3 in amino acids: CASRRDRVGEQFF. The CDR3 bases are TGTGCCAGCAGGCGGGACAGGGTCGGTGAGCAGTTCTTC.

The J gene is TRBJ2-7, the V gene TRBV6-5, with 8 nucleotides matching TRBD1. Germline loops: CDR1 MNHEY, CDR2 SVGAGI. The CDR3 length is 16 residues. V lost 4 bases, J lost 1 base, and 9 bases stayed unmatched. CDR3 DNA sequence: TGTGCCAGCAGTTCAACCCAGGGGGCGCTTTCCTACGAGCAGTACTTC. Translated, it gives CASSSTQGALSYEQYF.

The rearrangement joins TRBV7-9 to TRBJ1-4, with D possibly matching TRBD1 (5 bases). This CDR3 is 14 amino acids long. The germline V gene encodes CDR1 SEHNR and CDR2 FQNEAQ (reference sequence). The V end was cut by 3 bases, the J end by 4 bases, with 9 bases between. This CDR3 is CASSFGGGNEKLFF. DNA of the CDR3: TGTGCCAGCAGCTTCGGGGGGGGTAATGAAAAACTGTTTTTT.

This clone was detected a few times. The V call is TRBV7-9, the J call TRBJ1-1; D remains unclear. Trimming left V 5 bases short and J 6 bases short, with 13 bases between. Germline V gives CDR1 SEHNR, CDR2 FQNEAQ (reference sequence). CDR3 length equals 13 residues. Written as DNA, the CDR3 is TGTGCCAGCAGCCGATCCGAAACTGCTGAAGCTTTCTTT. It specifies CASSRSETAEAFF. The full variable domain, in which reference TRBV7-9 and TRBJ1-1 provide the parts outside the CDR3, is DTGVSQNPRHKITKRGQNVTFRCDPISEHNRLYWYRQTLGQGPEFLTYFQNEAQLEKSRLLSDRFSAERPKGSFSTLEIQRTEQGDSAMYLCASSRSETAEAFFGQGTRLTVV.

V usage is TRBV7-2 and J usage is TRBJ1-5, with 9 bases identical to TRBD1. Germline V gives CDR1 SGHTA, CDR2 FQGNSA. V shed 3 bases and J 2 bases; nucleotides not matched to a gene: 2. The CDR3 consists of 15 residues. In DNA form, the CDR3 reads TGTGCCAGCAGCTTGACAGGGGGAGGCAATCAGCCCCAGCATTTT. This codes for CASSLTGGGNQPQHF.

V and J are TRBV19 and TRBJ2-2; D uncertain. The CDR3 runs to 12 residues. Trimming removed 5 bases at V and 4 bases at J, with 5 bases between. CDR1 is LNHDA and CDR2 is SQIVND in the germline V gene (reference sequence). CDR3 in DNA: TGTGCCAGTAGTCCCAGCACCGGGGAGCTGTTTTTT. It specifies CASSPSTGELFF.

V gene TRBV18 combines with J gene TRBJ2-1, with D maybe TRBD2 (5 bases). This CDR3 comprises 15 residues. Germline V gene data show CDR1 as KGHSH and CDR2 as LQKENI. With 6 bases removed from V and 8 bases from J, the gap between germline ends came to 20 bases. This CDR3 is CASSQIPLSGDEQFF. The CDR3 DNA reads TGTGCCAGCTCCCAAATACCGCTCTCCGGGGATGAGCAGTTCTTC.

CDR3 sequence reads: CASRSGQGNTGELFF. Written as DNA, the CDR3 is TGTGCCAGCAGATCGGGACAGGGAAACACCGGGGAGCTGTTTTTT. The chain has TRBV28 and TRBJ2-2; TRBD1 matches at 9 bases. Germline loops: CDR1 MDHEN, CDR2 SYDVKM. Trimming removed 6 bases from V and 2 bases from J; junction bases left unmatched: 4. The CDR3 is made up of 15 amino acids.

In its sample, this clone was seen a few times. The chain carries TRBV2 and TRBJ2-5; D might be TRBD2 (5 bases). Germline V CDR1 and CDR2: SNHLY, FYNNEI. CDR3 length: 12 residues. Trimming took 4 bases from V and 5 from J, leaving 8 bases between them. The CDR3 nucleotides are TGTGCCAGCAGTGGGTCGGGGGAGACCCAGTACTTC. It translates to CASSGSGETQYF.